Shown below are 15 T cell receptor beta chains from a single sample sequenced in a study of shared clonotypes between healthy human individuals. Assay used: immunoSEQ multiplex PCR; TCRdb lists only in-frame clones, some missing. This sample yields roughly 1 million clones, of which approximately 68% are seen a single time; approximately 1.5% belongs to the top ten. The sequencing sample was made of memory CD4+ T cells sorted from blood. As to subset: CD45RA-negative fraction. These TCRs come from a man between 18 and 29 years old in good health.

This clone was observed once. The chain carries TRBV7-9 and TRBJ1-6; D is possibly TRBD1 (6 bases). The length of the CDR3 is 16 residues. The germline gives CDR1 SEHNR, CDR2 FQNEAQ (reference sequence). V lost 0 bases to trimming and J lost 7 bases, with 13 bases between them. DNA for the CDR3: TGTGCCAGCAGCTTAGCTGGCGGGGGCGGGAATTCACCCCTCCACTTT. Translating it yields CASSLAGGGGNSPLHF.

This chain joins TRBV5-4 and TRBJ2-5, with 13 bases fitting TRBD2. This CDR3 has 16 residues. CDR1 and CDR2 from the germline V gene are SGHNT and YYREEE (reference sequence). V was clipped by 4 bases and J by 5 bases; unmatched bases: 8. The CDR3 protein is CASSPGGLAGVETQYF. For the CDR3, the DNA is TGTGCCAGCAGCCCCGGAGGACTAGCGGGAGTGGAGACCCAGTACTTC.

V usage is TRBV4-1 and J usage is TRBJ2-7, with D tentatively TRBD2 (5 bases). The CDR3 extends over 15 amino acids. Germline V gives CDR1 MGHRA, CDR2 YSYEKL. V dropped 1 base and J dropped 0 bases, with 10 bases sitting between them. The CDR3 region is CASSQGRGSSYEQYF. CDR3 nucleotide sequence: TGCGCCAGCAGCCAAGGTCGGGGAAGCTCCTACGAGCAGTACTTC.

This sequence joins TRBV5-1 and TRBJ2-5; a possible D gene is TRBD2 (7 bases). The CDR3 has 17 residues. From germline, CDR1 is SGHRS and CDR2 YFSETQ. The germline V and J ends were trimmed by 5 bases and 1 base, with 21 bases remaining between them. The CDR3 sequence: CASRLFHPGEGQETQYF. Written as DNA, the CDR3 is TGCGCCAGCAGATTGTTCCATCCAGGGGAGGGCCAAGAGACCCAGTACTTC.

The gene calls are TRBV7-3 and TRBJ2-1; 9 positions match TRBD1. The CDR3 length is 16 residues. V was clipped by 2 bases and J by 3 bases; unmatched bases: 5. Looked up from germline, CDR1 is SGHTA and CDR2 is FQGTGA. The CDR3: CASSLSTGQGYNEQFF. CDR3 sequence (DNA): TGTGCCAGCAGCTTATCCACGGGACAGGGCTACAATGAGCAGTTCTTC.

The chain employs TRBV30 and TRBJ2-2; a possible D gene is TRBD1 (5 bases). CDR1 and CDR2 from the germline V gene are GTSNPN and SVGIG (reference sequence). Deletions cut 6 bases from V and 1 base from J, with 15 bases between. This CDR3 contains 15 residues. CDR3 bases: TGTGCCTGTCCTAAGGGGTCTAGGAACACCGGGGAGCTGTTTTTT. Protein product: CACPKGSRNTGELFF.

V usage is TRBV28 and J usage is TRBJ1-1, with a tentative D call TRBD1 (6 bases). V was trimmed by 4 bases and J by 5 bases, leaving 20 bases between them. There are 16 residues in the CDR3. The germline gives CDR1 MDHEN, CDR2 SYDVKM. The CDR3 spells CASSSGSGGGSTEAFF. The CDR3 DNA reads as TGTGCCAGCAGTTCCGGGTCGGGGGGCGGGAGTACTGAAGCTTTCTTT.

This clone was observed once. This rearrangement joins TRBV5-6 to TRBJ2-5; no firm D call. V lost 1 base and J 2 bases, leaving 9 bases between the germline ends. The length of the CDR3 is 14 residues. Germline V gene lookup returns CDR1 SGHDT and CDR2 YYEEEE. CDR3 sequence: CASSLFPVQETQYF. The CDR3 nucleotides read TGTGCCAGCAGCTTGTTTCCAGTTCAAGAGACCCAGTACTTC.

The V gene is TRBV7-9, the J gene TRBJ2-7; the match to TRBD2 covers 12 bases. The trim removed 5 bases at V and 1 base at J, leaving 6 bases unmatched. This CDR3 is built from 16 residues. Germline values: CDR1 SEHNR, CDR2 FQNEAQ (reference sequence). The CDR3 coding sequence is TGTGCCAGCAGCCGGCGACTAGCGGGAGTGTCCTACGAGCAGTACTTC. It specifies CASSRRLAGVSYEQYF.

The table lists this clone with a count of one. The chain links TRBV19 to TRBJ2-5, with 9 bases fitting TRBD2. This CDR3 has 15 residues. J was trimmed by 6 bases and V by 2 bases; bases with no gene match: 7. The V gene's germline CDR1 is LNHDA and CDR2 SQIVND (reference sequence). Here the CDR3 DNA reads TGTGCCAGTAGTATATCCGCGGGAGGGGCGAAGACCCAGTACTTC. Encoded protein: CASSISAGGAKTQYF.

About this clone: Within the sample, other DNA sequences also encode this same CDR3. The genes are TRBV19 and TRBJ2-3; 8 bases fit TRBD1. The CDR3 length is 15 residues. Unmatched junction bases numbered 9, after V lost 5 bases and J lost 5 bases. Looked up from germline, CDR1 is LNHDA and CDR2 is SQIVND (reference sequence). CDR3 DNA: TGTGCCAGTAGTCCAGGACAGGGCAGTAGAGATACGCAGTATTTT. It encodes CASSPGQGSRDTQYF.

The chain couples TRBV2 to TRBJ2-5; no clear D. The germline V gene has CDR1 SNHLY and CDR2 FYNNEI. Trimming left V 3 bases short and J 8 bases short, with 10 bases between. The CDR3 spans 12 residues. The CDR3 protein is CASSEVLATQYF. CDR3 nucleotides: TGTGCCAGCAGTGAGGTGCTCGCAACCCAGTACTTC.

This clone was observed once. The J gene is TRBJ2-1, the V gene TRBV19; TRBD2 might be the D (5 bases). The CDR3 is made up of 15 amino acids. CDR1 is LNHDA and CDR2 is SQIVND in the germline V gene (reference sequence). V gave up 5 bases and J gave up 5 bases, with 16 bases separating them. The CDR3 sequence is CASSPRASGNNEQFF. The CDR3 region has the DNA TGTGCCAGTAGTCCTCGGGCCAGCGGAAACAATGAGCAGTTCTTC.

The chain couples TRBV7-2 to TRBJ1-1; D unclear. CDR3 length: 14 amino acids. The V and J ends lost 5 bases and 1 base respectively, with 11 bases between them. CDR1 is SGHTA and CDR2 is FQGNSA in the germline V gene. The CDR3: CASSAPGKNTEAFF. CDR3 in DNA: TGTGCCAGCAGCGCCCCGGGGAAGAACACTGAAGCTTTCTTT.

The table lists this clone with a count of one. The chain couples TRBV19 to TRBJ1-4; TRBD1 aligns across 8 bases. Germline trimming cut 4 bases from V and 11 bases from J; bases unmatched to any gene: 6. The CDR3 sequence is 13 residues long. Looked up from germline, CDR1 is LNHDA and CDR2 is SQIVND (reference sequence). CDR3 protein: CASSKNRGEKLFF. For the CDR3, the DNA is TGTGCCAGTAGTAAAAACAGGGGGGAGAAACTGTTTTTT.